A single count supports the clone carrying this T cell receptor beta chain. This sample was included in a study of blood T cell repertoires in COVID-19. Study as a whole: There were acute and convalescent COVID-19 samples, and they came from the United States, Italy and Spain. Nucleic acid was either cDNA or gDNA, and it came from T cells, B-cell-depleted T cells, or PBMCs.

Per the study methods: From reference gene primer amplification, estimates of nucleated cell counts were derived. The method was immunoSEQ multiplex PCR; TCRdb's version includes in-frame clones alone and lacks a portion of them. That table is the source of V, J and clone size, and D and trimming were worked out from the DNA. Of about 170,000 clones in the sample, 70% to 90% were seen once. Enrollment of patients from Seattle took place during active infection, with longitudinal follow-up. The CDR3 extends over 15 amino acids. Germline values: CDR1 DFQATT, CDR2 SNEGSKA (reference sequence). J was trimmed by 5 bases and V by 3 bases; bases with no gene match: 7.

This TCR was sampled from a woman of 80 years or more with COVID-19, enrolled during active disease. The sequenced sample consisted of peripheral blood. The rearrangement links TRBV20-1 to TRBJ2-3; 11 bases map to TRBD2. The DNA of the CDR3 is TGCAGTGCTAGTTTGGTAGCGGGAGGGCAAGATACGCAGTATTTT. This gives the protein CSASLVAGGQDTQYF.